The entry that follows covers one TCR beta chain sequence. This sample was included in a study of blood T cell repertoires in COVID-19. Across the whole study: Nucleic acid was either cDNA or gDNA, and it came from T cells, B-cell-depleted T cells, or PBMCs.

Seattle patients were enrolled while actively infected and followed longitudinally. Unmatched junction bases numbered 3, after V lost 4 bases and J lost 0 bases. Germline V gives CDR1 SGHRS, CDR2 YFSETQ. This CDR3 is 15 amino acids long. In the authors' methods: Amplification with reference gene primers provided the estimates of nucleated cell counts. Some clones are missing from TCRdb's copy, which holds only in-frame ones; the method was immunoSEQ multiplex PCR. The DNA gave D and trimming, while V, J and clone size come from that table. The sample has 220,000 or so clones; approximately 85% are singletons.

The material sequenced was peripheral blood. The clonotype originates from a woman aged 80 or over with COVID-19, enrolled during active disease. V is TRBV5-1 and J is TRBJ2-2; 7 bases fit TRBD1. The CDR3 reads CASSIRGTNTGELFF. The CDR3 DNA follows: TGCGCCAGCAGCATCAGGGGGACGAACACCGGGGAGCTGTTTTTT.